These 8 T cell receptor beta chains came from one sample sequenced in a study of cytomegalovirus exposure and HLA in healthy donors (dated by TCRdb to about 2017). Libraries were constructed by the immunoSEQ multiplex PCR assay. A mixture of 60 forward primers for TCR Vbeta segments and 13 reverse primers for TCR Jbeta segments was used in the multiplex PCR. Entries here come from immuneACCESS through TCRdb and include only in-frame sequences with V and J called. Some clones fail to appear in such tables; in the studies checked, an unresolved V gene covers under half of the shortfall, and the cause of the remainder is unknown. Recorded for this sample are 150,000 to 190,000 clones; approximately 81% of them occurred a single time. The ten largest make up over 1.2% of the sample. Sequenced sample: PBMCs. The source of these receptors is a man aged 18-30 years in good health and CMV-seronegative.

The chain uses TRBV7-9 and TRBJ1-4, with D hard to call. Trimming shortened V by 2 bases and J by 8 bases, and 6 bases separated the two germline ends. The CDR3 consists of 12 residues. In germline, CDR1 is SEHNR, CDR2 FQNEAQ (reference sequence). CDR3 amino acids: CASSLSAEKLFF. CDR3 bases: TGTGCCAGCAGCTTAAGCGCGGAAAAACTGTTTTTT.

This clone was seen once. The chain couples TRBV9 to TRBJ2-1; 9 bases fit TRBD2. Germline V gene sequence: CDR1 SGDLS, CDR2 YYNGEE. V lost 0 bases and J lost 1; bases outside the gene matches: 5. This CDR3 region has 17 residues. This CDR3 reads CASSVGLAGPSYNEQFF. Here the CDR3 DNA reads TGTGCCAGCAGCGTAGGGCTAGCGGGACCATCCTACAATGAGCAGTTCTTC.

J is TRBJ2-3 and V is TRBV4-3, with 11 bases identical to TRBD2. J was trimmed by 1 base and V by 0 bases; bases with no gene match: 3. CDR1 and CDR2 (germline): LGHNA, YSLEER. The CDR3 has 17 residues. CDR3 sequence: CASSQEVAGGGTDTQYF. The CDR3 DNA follows: TGCGCCAGCAGCCAAGAAGTAGCGGGAGGGGGCACAGATACGCAGTATTTT.

This clone is a singleton in its sample. This chain links TRBV19 with TRBJ1-2, with D tentatively TRBD1 (6 bases). The CDR3 runs to 13 residues. The V gene lost 8 bases and the J gene lost 4 bases, with 14 bases spanning the gap. In germline, CDR1 is LNHDA, CDR2 SQIVND (reference sequence). The CDR3 reads CASFHDRLYGYTF. The CDR3 DNA reads TGTGCCAGTTTCCACGACAGGCTCTATGGCTACACCTTC.

The rearrangement uses TRBV9 and TRBJ1-1, with 8 nucleotides matching TRBD1. The CDR3 consists of 13 residues. The V gene end was trimmed by 3 bases and the J gene end by 8 bases; junction bases not matched to a gene: 6. The germline V gene has CDR1 SGDLS and CDR2 YYNGEE. The CDR3 DNA reads as TGTGCCAGCAGCGCGGACAGGGCATCCGAAGCTTTCTTT. It codes for CASSADRASEAFF.

The chain uses TRBV4-3 and TRBJ2-3, with a weak D call TRBD1 (6 bases). V gave up 5 bases and J gave up 4 bases, with 13 bases separating them. The germline CDR1 and CDR2 sequences are LGHNA and YSLEER. The CDR3 covers 14 residues. The CDR3 sequence is CASSGSGEADTQYF. CDR3 nucleotide sequence: TGCGCCAGCAGCGGGTCAGGGGAAGCAGATACGCAGTATTTT.

The genes are TRBV28 and TRBJ2-2; D perhaps matches TRBD2 (7 bases). Germline CDR1 MDHEN, CDR2 SYDVKM. V lost 7 bases and J 6 bases, leaving 42 bases between the germline ends. This CDR3 is built from 23 residues. The CDR3, as DNA: TGTGCCAGCACCCGCCCGGGGGGCAGGGGACCGTCCGCTGCGAGCGGGTGGGCCGGGGAGCTGTTTTTT. It translates to CASTRPGGRGPSAASGWAGELFF.

This sequence joins TRBV6-5 and TRBJ1-1; 10 nucleotides agree with TRBD1. Germline-derived CDR1 and CDR2 are MNHEY and SVGAGI. The CDR3 length is 15 residues. V lost 1 base, J lost 1 base, and 0 bases stayed unmatched. The CDR3 here is CASSYWDRGNTEAFF. CDR3 nucleotides: TGTGCCAGCAGTTACTGGGACAGGGGGAACACTGAAGCTTTCTTT.